One sample yielded the 10 T cell receptor beta chains listed below, sequenced in a study of blood T cell repertoires in COVID-19 (dated by TCRdb to about 2020). The library was generated by the immunoSEQ multiplex PCR assay. Drawn from immuneACCESS, this table holds only the in-frame rearrangements with V and J called that TCRdb kept. Clones are partly lost; checked studies trace under half to an unresolved V gene and leave the rest unexplained. The sample records 240,000 or so clones, approximately 86% of which are singletons. The ten largest clones represent just under 0.8% of the sample. The specimen sequenced was peripheral blood. All receptors derive from a woman in her 30s with acute or convalescent COVID-19.

This clone is a singleton in its sample. J is TRBJ2-6 and V is TRBV5-1; 8 nucleotides match TRBD1. V was clipped by 5 bases and J by 4 bases; unmatched bases: 8. Germline lookup yields CDR1 SGHRS and CDR2 YFSETQ. This CDR3 is built from 16 residues. The CDR3 nucleotides read TGCGCCAGCAGATGGCAGGGGGCGGGCGGGGCCAACGTCCTGACTTTC. Encoded protein: CASRWQGAGGANVLTF.

The V gene is TRBV5-8, the J gene TRBJ1-2; D may be TRBD1 (5 bases). Germline-derived CDR1 and CDR2 are SGHTS and YDEGEE. There are 15 residues in the CDR3. V shed 0 bases and J shed 2 bases, with 11 bases lying between them. The CDR3 coding sequence is TGTGCCAGCAGCTTGGCAAGGGGTTGGAACTATGGCTACACCTTC. Amino acids: CASSLARGWNYGYTF.

The J gene is TRBJ1-5, the V gene TRBV5-8, with 9 bases that match TRBD1. The V gene's germline CDR1 is SGHTS and CDR2 YDEGEE. CDR3 length equals 16 residues. After removal of 4 bases from V and 5 bases from J, the junction contained 10 bases not matched to a gene. The CDR3 sequence is CASSQGDREADQPQHF. CDR3 bases: TGTGCCAGCAGCCAAGGGGACAGGGAGGCCGATCAGCCCCAGCATTTT.

The chain couples TRBV7-9 to TRBJ2-3; TRBD1 aligns across 9 bases. The CDR3 is 15 residues long. Germline V CDR1 and CDR2: SEHNR, FQNEAQ (reference sequence). Trimming removed 3 bases from V and 1 base from J; junction bases left unmatched: 2. The CDR3 region is CASSFRQGGTDTQYF. CDR3 coding DNA: TGTGCCAGCAGCTTTAGACAGGGGGGCACAGATACGCAGTATTTT.

The table lists this clone with a count of one. The rearrangement links TRBV7-2 to TRBJ1-5, with D hard to call. The CDR3 sequence is 13 residues long. The ends were cut back, 2 bases at V and 7 bases at J, with 9 bases in the middle. Germline V gene data show CDR1 as SGHTA and CDR2 as FQGNSA. Here the CDR3 reads CASSLPAGQPQHF. For the CDR3, the DNA is TGTGCCAGCAGCTTACCAGCAGGACAGCCCCAGCATTTT.

The chain joins TRBV27 to TRBJ2-7, with D perhaps TRBD1 (6 bases). This CDR3 is 13 amino acids long. The V end lost 6 bases, the J end lost 0 bases, and 9 bases lay between the germline ends. Germline CDR1 and CDR2: MNHEY and SMNVEV (reference sequence). CDR3 sequence: CASSNRVSYEQYF. The CDR3 region has the DNA TGTGCCAGCAGCAACAGGGTCTCCTACGAGCAGTACTTC.

The rearrangement joins TRBV6-5 to TRBJ1-2, with D perhaps TRBD1 (6 bases). The V gene's germline CDR1 is MNHEY and CDR2 SVGAGI. This CDR3 spans 14 amino acids. V was trimmed by 4 bases and J by 7 bases, leaving 16 bases between them. CDR3 bases: TGTGCCAGCAGTTTGGGAGGGGGGCCCGGTGGCTACACCTTC. This encodes CASSLGGGPGGYTF.

The V gene is TRBV12-5, the J gene TRBJ2-7, with TRBD1 as a possible D gene (5 bases). The V and J ends lost 6 bases and 3 bases respectively, with 6 bases between them. The CDR3 length is 11 residues. Germline assignment: CDR1 LGHNT and CDR2 FRNRAP. The CDR3 here is CASGDSYEQYF. DNA of the CDR3: TGTGCTAGTGGAGACAGCTACGAGCAGTACTTC.

The chain employs TRBV19 and TRBJ2-6; D gene unclear. CDR1 LNHDA and CDR2 SQIVND come from the germline V gene (reference sequence). The CDR3 covers 14 residues. The ends were cut back, 7 bases at V and 2 bases at J, with 9 bases in the middle. The CDR3 is CASNFPPGANVLTF. The CDR3 DNA follows: TGTGCCAGTAATTTCCCTCCTGGGGCCAACGTCCTGACTTTC.

V usage is TRBV3-1 (or the pseudogene TRBV3-2) and J usage is TRBJ2-1; D may be TRBD2 (5 bases). The V gene's germline CDR1 is LGHDT and CDR2 YNNKEL (reference sequence). V was pared by 0 bases and J by 6 bases, with 15 bases between. There are 16 residues in the CDR3. The CDR3 DNA is TGTGCCAGCAGCCAAGATTTTCGGGGTTCAGGCAATGAGCAGTTCTTC. This gives the protein CASSQDFRGSGNEQFF.